The 22 T cell receptor beta chains in this list originate from one sample, sequenced in a study of T cell changes during pregnancy in multiple sclerosis. Clones were sequenced by immunoSEQ multiplex PCR, and TCRdb holds only the in-frame ones, with some missing. The repertoire includes 45,000 to 60,000 clones, roughly 93% of them detected once, and approximately 1.9% sits in the top ten. Source: peripheral blood, taken in the second trimester of pregnancy. The receptors come from a female donor with multiple sclerosis, enrolled in a pregnancy study.

The chain joins TRBV28 to TRBJ2-1; 7 nucleotides line up with TRBD2. V trimming: 5 bases; J trimming: 6 bases; junction bases outside the gene matches: 10. There are 15 residues in the CDR3. The germline V gene has CDR1 MDHEN and CDR2 SYDVKM. The CDR3 DNA reads as TGTGCCAGCAGTATGACTAGCCCGTCGGTCAATGAGCAGTTCTTC. Translating it yields CASSMTSPSVNEQFF.

This rearrangement joins TRBV7-2 to TRBJ2-1; 11 bases agree with TRBD2. Germline V gives CDR1 SGHTA, CDR2 FQGNSA. Trimming took 5 bases from V and 2 from J; bases not matched to a gene: 2. This CDR3 has 15 amino acids. CDR3 in DNA: TGTGCCAGCAGCCAGGGACTAGCGGCCTACAATGAGCAGTTCTTC. This encodes CASSQGLAAYNEQFF.

The chain is built from TRBV9 and TRBJ2-1; a weak D match, TRBD1 (6 bases). V gave up 3 bases and J gave up 8 bases, with 21 bases separating them. Germline assignment: CDR1 SGDLS and CDR2 YYNGEE. This CDR3 is 16 amino acids long. The CDR3 DNA reads as TGTGCCAGCAGCGCCGCACAGGGACCTCGCTCGGATGAGCAGTTCTTC. It yields the protein CASSAAQGPRSDEQFF.

This rearrangement joins TRBV4-3 to TRBJ2-1, with 12 bases identical to TRBD2. Unmatched junction bases numbered 19, after V lost 0 bases and J lost 4 bases. The germline CDR1 and CDR2 sequences are LGHNA and YSLEER. This CDR3 contains 22 residues. CDR3 coding DNA: TGCGCCAGCAGCCAAGAATTCTCCGTAGGGCTAGCGGGAGGGCCGGGGTACAATGAGCAGTTCTTC. Protein: CASSQEFSVGLAGGPGYNEQFF.

The rearrangement uses TRBV5-1 and TRBJ2-7, with 12 bases that match TRBD2. Germline V gene lookup returns CDR1 SGHRS and CDR2 YFSETQ. This CDR3 is built from 16 residues. J lost 2 bases, V lost 4 bases, and 7 bases had no gene match. The CDR3 loop reads CASSPRTSGTTYEQYF. In DNA form, the CDR3 reads TGCGCCAGCAGCCCCCGGACTAGCGGGACCACCTACGAGCAGTACTTC.

The rearrangement links TRBV25-1 to TRBJ2-5; 11 bases agree with TRBD1. This CDR3 region has 17 residues. Unmatched junction bases numbered 10, after V lost 4 bases and J lost 3 bases. From germline, CDR1 is MGHDK and CDR2 SYGVNS. The CDR3 loop is CASSATDRGQVKETQYF. The CDR3 DNA follows: TGTGCCAGCAGTGCCACGGACAGGGGGCAAGTTAAAGAGACCCAGTACTTC.

The chain links TRBV10-2 to TRBJ2-7; 7 bases agree with TRBD2. Trimming cost V 7 bases and J 5 bases; bases outside gene matches: 11. Per the germline V gene, CDR1 is WSHSY and CDR2 is SAAADI. CDR3 length: 14 residues. Here the CDR3 DNA reads TGCGCCAGCAAACCTGGGGCTAGCGGTAACGAGCAGTACTTC. It codes for CASKPGASGNEQYF.

This chain links TRBV10-3 with TRBJ1-6; TRBD1 matches 10 bases. Germline trimming cut 5 bases from V and 14 bases from J; bases unmatched to any gene: 6. This CDR3 has 13 amino acids. Per germline, CDR1 ENHRY and CDR2 SYGVKD. For the CDR3, the DNA is TGTGCCATCAGTCCGGGACAGGGGCGGGCCCTCCACTTT. Amino acid sequence: CAISPGQGRALHF.

The chain has TRBV4-1 and TRBJ2-7; 10 bases are shared with TRBD1. The length of the CDR3 is 16 residues. Germline values: CDR1 MGHRA, CDR2 YSYEKL. V lost 4 bases to trimming and J lost 5 bases; unmatched junction nucleotides: 11. DNA for the CDR3: TGCGCCAGCAGCCTCTCTCACGGGGACAGGGGTCACGAGCAGTACTTC. Translating it yields CASSLSHGDRGHEQYF.

V gene TRBV5-6 combines with J gene TRBJ2-2; 7 positions agree with TRBD1. The CDR3 runs to 15 residues. Looked up from germline, CDR1 is SGHDT and CDR2 is YYEEEE. J gave up 6 bases and V 1 base, and 6 bases lay outside the gene matches. Written as DNA, the CDR3 is TGTGCCAGCAGCTTGAGGGGGCTCGTAGCCGGGGAGCTGTTTTTT. Translated, it gives CASSLRGLVAGELFF.

V and J are TRBV6-5 and TRBJ2-1; weak D call: TRBD2 (6 bases). Germline V CDR1 and CDR2: MNHEY, SVGAGI. Between the trimmed V and J ends, which lost 6 bases and 4 bases, there was a span of 16 bases. The CDR3 runs to 15 residues. The CDR3 coding sequence is TGTGCCAGCAGCCTGCTTCAAGGGAGGTACAATGAGCAGTTCTTC. This encodes CASSLLQGRYNEQFF.

V is TRBV10-3 and J is TRBJ2-1; 8 bases line up with TRBD1. This CDR3 is 17 amino acids long. The ends lost 4 bases at V and 0 bases at J; junction bases unmatched: 8. The V gene's germline CDR1 is ENHRY and CDR2 SYGVKD. CDR3 sequence (DNA): TGTGCCATCAGTGGCATTGGGGACAGGAGCTCCTACAATGAGCAGTTCTTC. Its translation is CAISGIGDRSSYNEQFF.

The V gene is TRBV7-8, the J gene TRBJ1-1; weak D call: TRBD1 (6 bases). From germline, CDR1 is SGHVS and CDR2 FQNEAQ. V lost 2 bases and J 4 bases, leaving 14 bases between the germline ends. This CDR3 region has 15 residues. The CDR3 region has the DNA TGTGCCAGCAGCTTACGAGATAGGGGGGGCACTGAAGCTTTCTTT. It encodes CASSLRDRGGTEAFF. The full variable domain, rest sourced from reference TRBV7-8 and TRBJ1-1, is GAGVSQSPRYKVAKRGQDVALRCDPISGHVSLFWYQQALGQGPEFLTYFQNEAQLDKSGLPSDRFFAERPEGSVSTLKIQRTQQEDSAVYLCASSLRDRGGTEAFFGQGTRLTVV.

V gene TRBV2 combines with J gene TRBJ2-2; 7 nucleotides match TRBD1. Germline CDR1 is SNHLY and CDR2 is FYNNEI. The CDR3 has 14 residues. The V gene end was trimmed by 8 bases and the J gene end by 7 bases; junction bases not matched to a gene: 10. The CDR3 sequence: CASLERGRDGELFF. Written as DNA, the CDR3 is TGTGCCAGCTTGGAGAGGGGGCGTGACGGGGAGCTGTTTTTT. The whole variable domain, filled in from reference TRBV2 and TRBJ2-2, reads EPEVTQTPSHQVTQMGQEVILRCVPISNHLYFYWYRQILGQKVEFLVSFYNNEISEKSEIFDDQFSVERPDGSNFTLKIRSTKLEDSAMYFCASLERGRDGELFFGEGSRLTVL.

The rearrangement links TRBV12-2 to TRBJ1-1; the table's D call TRBD1 went unverified against the DNA. TRBV12-2 counts as a pseudogene. There are 16 residues in the CDR3. The CDR3 protein is CASRLEGTGRDTEAFF. Here the CDR3 DNA reads TGTGCAAGTCGCTTAGAAGGGACAGGGAGAGACACTGAAGCTTTCTTT.

This chain links TRBV7-3 with TRBJ2-3, with D perhaps matching TRBD1 (5 bases). This CDR3 is 15 amino acids long. CDR1 and CDR2 (germline): SGHTA, FQGTGA. Trimming pared 4 bases from V and 3 bases from J, leaving 14 bases between. CDR3 bases: TGTGCCAGCAGCTGGGGCCTTTATAGGACAGATACGCAGTATTTT. This sequence encodes CASSWGLYRTDTQYF.

The V gene is TRBV27, the J gene TRBJ2-7, with 12 positions matching TRBD2. Germline V lookup: CDR1 MNHEY, CDR2 SMNVEV (reference sequence). This CDR3 is built from 16 residues. The ends lost 5 bases at V and 8 bases at J; junction bases unmatched: 13. The CDR3 bases are TGTGCCAGCAGTCCCGGGACTAGCGGGCGCTTTTACCAGCAGTACTTC. It translates to CASSPGTSGRFYQQYF.

The V gene is TRBV27, the J gene TRBJ2-7; TRBD2 matches 13 bases. This CDR3 has 14 amino acids. Germline lookup yields CDR1 MNHEY and CDR2 SMNVEV (reference sequence). The V gene end was trimmed by 5 bases and the J gene end by 7 bases; junction bases not matched to a gene: 5. CDR3 residues: CASSPQGLAGEQYF. The DNA for the CDR3 is TGTGCCAGCAGTCCCCAGGGACTAGCGGGAGAGCAGTACTTC.

The chain links TRBV4-3 to TRBJ2-3; D ambiguous. The germline V gene has CDR1 LGHNA and CDR2 YSLEER. Between the trimmed V and J ends, which lost 1 base and 0 bases, there was a span of 11 bases. This CDR3 spans 16 amino acids. The chain's CDR3 is CASSQGKRVSTDTQYF. CDR3 sequence (DNA): TGCGCCAGCAGCCAAGGAAAGCGAGTTAGCACAGATACGCAGTATTTT.

V usage is TRBV6-5 and J usage is TRBJ1-5, with D unclear. Germline values: CDR1 MNHEY, CDR2 SVGAGI. The V end lost 0 bases, the J end lost 0 bases, and 6 bases lay between the germline ends. There are 15 residues in the CDR3. The CDR3 protein is CASSYSQVSNQPQHF. In DNA form, the CDR3 reads TGTGCCAGCAGTTACTCGCAGGTTAGCAATCAGCCCCAGCATTTT.

The rearrangement links TRBV10-3 to TRBJ1-3, with D perhaps TRBD1 (6 bases). CDR1 is ENHRY and CDR2 is SYGVKD in the germline V gene. The CDR3 loop spans 12 amino acids. V was shortened by 8 bases and J by 6 bases, with 11 bases between the two germline ends. The chain's CDR3 is CAIQGTKNTIYF. CDR3 nucleotides: TGTGCCATCCAGGGGACAAAAAACACCATATATTTT.

The gene calls are TRBV19 and TRBJ1-1; TRBD1 might be the D (5 bases). This CDR3 spans 14 amino acids. Germline CDR1 and CDR2: LNHDA and SQIVND (reference sequence). V dropped 6 bases and J dropped 2 bases, with 13 bases sitting between them. CDR3 sequence reads: CASSHQGGNTEAFF. The DNA for the CDR3 is TGTGCCAGTAGCCACCAGGGAGGAAACACTGAAGCTTTCTTT. Complete variable domain (other parts from reference TRBV19 and TRBJ1-1): DGGITQSPKYLFRKEGQNVTLSCEQNLNHDAMYWYRQDPGQGLRLIYYSQIVNDFQKGDIAEGYSVSREKKESFPLTVTSAQKNPTAFYLCASSHQGGNTEAFFGQGTRLTVV.